A single T cell receptor (beta chain) is shown here with its context. RNA transcripts served as the template for amplifying TCR beta CDR3 regions. A set of HTBI primers served as the primers for a first-round RT-PCR of the TCR CDR3. One entry per CDR3 protein, called by TCRdb with MiXCR from the multiplex PCR reads. The sample holds some 440,000 distinct CDR3 sequences, 15% to 18% seen once. This specimen comes from a study of T cells in Graves' hyperthyroidism and ophthalmopathy. At the level of the study: Blood from the periphery was taken at initial diagnosis, before any treatment.

The CDR3 totals 14 residues. V was clipped by 8 bases and J by 4 bases, with 11 bases between them. Germline V lookup: CDR1 KGHDR, CDR2 SFDVKD. Uncontrolled infection, other autoimmune disease, pregnancy or lactation led to exclusion. For the diagnoses, clinical symptoms, serum thyroxine and TRAb, thyroid ultrasound and orbital computed tomography were used. The receptor was isolated from a woman aged 18-29 years with Graves' hyperthyroidism. The sequenced sample was blood. This sequence joins TRBV24-1 and TRBJ1-6; D remains ambiguous. The DNA for the CDR3 is TGTGCCACCAAAACAGCCGGATATAATTCACCCCTCCACTTT. This gives the protein CATKTAGYNSPLHF.